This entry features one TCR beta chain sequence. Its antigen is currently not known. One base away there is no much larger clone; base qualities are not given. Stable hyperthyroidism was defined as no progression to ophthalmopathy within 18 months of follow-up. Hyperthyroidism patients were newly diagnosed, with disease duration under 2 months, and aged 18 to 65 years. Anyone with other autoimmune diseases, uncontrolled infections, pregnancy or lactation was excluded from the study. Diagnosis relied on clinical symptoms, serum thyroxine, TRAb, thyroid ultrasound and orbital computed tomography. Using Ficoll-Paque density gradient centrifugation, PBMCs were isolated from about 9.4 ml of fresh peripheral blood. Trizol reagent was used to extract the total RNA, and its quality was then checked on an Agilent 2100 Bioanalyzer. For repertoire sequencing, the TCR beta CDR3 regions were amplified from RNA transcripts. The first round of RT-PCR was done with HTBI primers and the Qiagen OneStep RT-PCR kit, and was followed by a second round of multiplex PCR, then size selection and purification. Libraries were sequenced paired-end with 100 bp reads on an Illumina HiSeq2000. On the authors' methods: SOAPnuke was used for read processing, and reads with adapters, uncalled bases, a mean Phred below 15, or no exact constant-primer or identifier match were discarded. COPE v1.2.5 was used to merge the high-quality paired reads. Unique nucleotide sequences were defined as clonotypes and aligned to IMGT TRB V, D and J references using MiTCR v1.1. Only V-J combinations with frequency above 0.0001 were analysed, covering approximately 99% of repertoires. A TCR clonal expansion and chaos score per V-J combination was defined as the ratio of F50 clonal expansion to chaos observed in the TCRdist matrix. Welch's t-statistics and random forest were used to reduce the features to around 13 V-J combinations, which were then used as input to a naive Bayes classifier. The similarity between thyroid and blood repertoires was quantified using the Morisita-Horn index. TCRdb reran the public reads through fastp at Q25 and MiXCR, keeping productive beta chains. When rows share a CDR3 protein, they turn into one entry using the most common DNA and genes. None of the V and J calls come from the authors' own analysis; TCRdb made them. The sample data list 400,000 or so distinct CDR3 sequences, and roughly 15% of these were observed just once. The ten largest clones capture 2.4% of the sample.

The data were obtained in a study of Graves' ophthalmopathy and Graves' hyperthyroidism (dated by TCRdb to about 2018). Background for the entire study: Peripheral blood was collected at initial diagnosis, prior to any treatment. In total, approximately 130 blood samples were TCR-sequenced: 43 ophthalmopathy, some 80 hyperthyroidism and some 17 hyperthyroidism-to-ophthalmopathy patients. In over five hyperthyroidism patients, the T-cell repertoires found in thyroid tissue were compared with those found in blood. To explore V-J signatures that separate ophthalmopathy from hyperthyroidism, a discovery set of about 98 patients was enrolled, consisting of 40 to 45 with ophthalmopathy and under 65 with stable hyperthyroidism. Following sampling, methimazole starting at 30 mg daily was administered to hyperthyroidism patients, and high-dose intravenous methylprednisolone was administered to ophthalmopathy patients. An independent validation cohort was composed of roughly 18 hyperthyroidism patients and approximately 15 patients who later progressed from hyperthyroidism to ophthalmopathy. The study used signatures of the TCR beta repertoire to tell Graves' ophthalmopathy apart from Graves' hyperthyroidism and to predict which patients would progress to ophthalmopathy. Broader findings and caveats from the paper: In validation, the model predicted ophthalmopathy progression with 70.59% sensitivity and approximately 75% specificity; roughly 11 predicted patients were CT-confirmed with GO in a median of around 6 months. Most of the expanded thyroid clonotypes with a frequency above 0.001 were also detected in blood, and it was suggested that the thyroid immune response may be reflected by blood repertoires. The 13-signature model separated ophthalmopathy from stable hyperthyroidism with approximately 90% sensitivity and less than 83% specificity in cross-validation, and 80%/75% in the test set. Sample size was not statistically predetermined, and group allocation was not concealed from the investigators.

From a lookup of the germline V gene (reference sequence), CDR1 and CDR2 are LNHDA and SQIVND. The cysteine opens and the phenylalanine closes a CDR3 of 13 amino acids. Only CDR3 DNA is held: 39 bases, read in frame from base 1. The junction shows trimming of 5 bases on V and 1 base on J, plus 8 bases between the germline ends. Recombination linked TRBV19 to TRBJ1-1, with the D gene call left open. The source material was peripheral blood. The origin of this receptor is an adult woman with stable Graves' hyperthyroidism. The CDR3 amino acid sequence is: CASSRMSNTEAFF. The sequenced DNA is TGTGCCAGTAGTCGTATGTCGAACACTGAAGCTTTCTTT.